This is a list of T cell receptor beta chains from one sample in a study of shared clonotypes between healthy human individuals. Libraries were prepared by immunoSEQ multiplex PCR; TCRdb keeps only in-frame clonotypes and omits some of them. The repertoire holds about a million clones, with about 75% as singletons. Sequencing input: memory CD4+ T cells sorted from blood. These receptors were collected from a man between 18 and 29 years old in good health. The CDR3 runs from the conserved cysteine through the conserved F or W. Fields, in order: CDR3 protein, CDR3 DNA, V gene, J gene, D gene, clone size, CDR3 length. D genes are given only for firm matches. Size is stated for part of the rows, as once, few or many counts, or as a class when the clone is expanded.

CDR3: CSARPPYGQYF
DNA: TGCAGTGCCCGCCCCCCCTACGGGCAGTACTTC
V: TRBV20-1
J: TRBJ2-7
D: NA
size: NA
length: 11

CDR3: CASSLQGGGTGELFF
DNA: TGTGCCAGCAGTCTCCAGGGTGGGGGAACCGGGGAGCTGTTTTTT
V: TRBV6-1
J: TRBJ2-2
D: NA
size: many
length: 15

CDR3: CASSPKGPGLRTGELFF
DNA: TGTGCCAGCAGCCCCAAGGGACCTGGTTTGCGCACCGGGGAGCTGTTTTTT
V: TRBV7-6
J: TRBJ2-2
D: NA
size: once
length: 17

CDR3: CAWSWGYEAFF
DNA: TGTGCCTGGAGTTGGGGGTACGAAGCTTTCTTT
V: TRBV30
J: TRBJ1-1
D: NA
size: many
length: 11

CDR3: CASSQDAGVEYEQYF
DNA: TGCGCCAGCAGCCAAGATGCAGGGGTGGAGTACGAGCAGTACTTC
V: TRBV4-3
J: TRBJ2-7
D: NA
size: NA
length: 15

CDR3: CAWSPSSGVGYTF
DNA: TGTGCCTGGAGTCCATCCTCAGGGGTCGGCTACACCTTC
V: TRBV30
J: TRBJ1-2
D: NA
size: NA
length: 13

CDR3: CASSATTNTEAFF
DNA: TGCGCCAGCAGCGCTACAACGAACACTGAAGCTTTCTTT
V: TRBV10-1
J: TRBJ1-1
D: NA
size: few
length: 13

CDR3: CASSVGPTSGIPDTQYF
DNA: TGTGCCAGCAGCGTAGGCCCGACTAGCGGGATTCCAGATACGCAGTATTTT
V: TRBV9
J: TRBJ2-3
D: TRBD2
size: NA
length: 17

CDR3: CASSVGLGAYNEQFF
DNA: TGTGCCAGCAGCGTAGGACTGGGGGCCTACAATGAGCAGTTCTTC
V: TRBV9
J: TRBJ2-1
D: NA
size: few
length: 15

CDR3: CASSLSGTADGYTF
DNA: TGTGCCAGCAGCCTATCCGGGACTGCTGATGGCTACACCTTC
V: TRBV11-2
J: TRBJ1-2
D: NA
size: NA
length: 14

CDR3: CASRPTGPTEAFF
DNA: TGCGCCAGCAGGCCTACAGGGCCCACTGAAGCTTTCTTT
V: TRBV5-1
J: TRBJ1-1
D: NA
size: NA
length: 13

CDR3: CSVVGRNSYEQYF
DNA: TGCAGCGTTGTAGGCAGGAACTCCTACGAGCAGTACTTC
V: TRBV29-1
J: TRBJ2-7
D: NA
size: NA
length: 13

CDR3: CASSRDRETQYF
DNA: TGTGCCAGCAGCCGGGACAGGGAGACCCAGTACTTC
V: TRBV7-9
J: TRBJ2-5
D: TRBD1
size: few
length: 12

CDR3: CASSSHRLDTQYF
DNA: TGTGCCAGCAGCTCCCACCGCCTGGATACGCAGTATTTT
V: TRBV7-2
J: TRBJ2-3
D: NA
size: NA
length: 13

CDR3: CASSPRMGSYEQYF
DNA: TGCGCCAGCAGCCCACGGATGGGCTCCTACGAGCAGTACTTC
V: TRBV5-1
J: TRBJ2-7
D: NA
size: NA
length: 14

CDR3: CARSFIPTTFNTEAFF
DNA: TGTGCCAGAAGCTTTATCCCTACGACTTTTAACACTGAAGCTTTCTTT
V: TRBV5-3
J: TRBJ1-1
D: NA
size: NA
length: 16

CDR3: CASSLGGAGGNTIYF
DNA: TGTGCCAGCAGCTTGGGAGGGGCCGGTGGAAACACCATATATTTT
V: TRBV5-4
J: TRBJ1-3
D: NA
size: NA
length: 15

CDR3: CASSLEGGVTYEQYF
DNA: TGTGCCAGCAGCTTAGAGGGGGGGGTCACCTACGAGCAGTACTTC
V: TRBV7-2
J: TRBJ2-7
D: NA
size: NA
length: 15

CDR3: CASSKDETGYYEQFF
DNA: TGTGCCAGCAGCAAAGACGAGACAGGGTACTATGAGCAGTTCTTC
V: TRBV5-6
J: TRBJ2-1
D: TRBD1
size: NA
length: 15

CDR3: CASSTNGASYEQYF
DNA: TGTGCCAGCAGCACGAACGGGGCCTCCTACGAGCAGTACTTC
V: TRBV5-4
J: TRBJ2-7
D: NA
size: NA
length: 14

CDR3: CASSLEMSVGNIQYF
DNA: TGTGCCAGCAGCCTAGAGATGTCCGTCGGAAACATTCAGTACTTC
V: TRBV27
J: TRBJ2-4
D: NA
size: NA
length: 15

CDR3: CASSAAYEQYF
DNA: TGTGCCAGCAGCGCGGCTTACGAGCAGTACTTC
V: TRBV7-2
J: TRBJ2-7
D: NA
size: NA
length: 11

CDR3: CASSGRGRTDTQYF
DNA: TGCGCCAGCAGTGGCCGGGGGCGCACAGATACGCAGTATTTT
V: TRBV5-1
J: TRBJ2-3
D: NA
size: NA
length: 14

CDR3: CAASTGTPLNGYTF
DNA: TGTGCCGCCTCCACGGGGACCCCACTTAATGGCTACACCTTC
V: TRBV19
J: TRBJ1-2
D: NA
size: NA
length: 14

CDR3: CASSSTGTGANQPQHF
DNA: TGTGCCAGTAGTAGTACCGGGACAGGGGCCAATCAGCCCCAGCATTTT
V: TRBV19
J: TRBJ1-5
D: TRBD1
size: NA
length: 16

CDR3: CASSPRQAGSTDTQYF
DNA: TGTGCCAGCTCACCGAGACAGGCCGGGAGCACAGATACGCAGTATTTT
V: TRBV18
J: TRBJ2-3
D: NA
size: NA
length: 16

CDR3: CAWSVGTTSYEQYF
DNA: TGTGCCTGGAGTGTTGGGACAACCTCCTACGAGCAGTACTTC
V: TRBV30
J: TRBJ2-7
D: NA
size: NA
length: 14

CDR3: CASSPLQSSYNEQFF
DNA: TGTGCCAGCAGCCCCCTACAGAGCTCCTACAATGAGCAGTTCTTC
V: TRBV7-2
J: TRBJ2-1
D: NA
size: NA
length: 15

CDR3: CASSQVSQGVGYTF
DNA: TGCGCCAGCAGCCAAGTCAGCCAGGGGGTTGGCTACACCTTC
V: TRBV4-1
J: TRBJ1-2
D: TRBD1
size: NA
length: 14

CDR3: CASSLTGNYEQYF
DNA: TGTGCCAGCAGTTTAACAGGGAACTACGAGCAGTACTTC
V: TRBV28
J: TRBJ2-7
D: NA
size: NA
length: 13

CDR3: CASSSVRGGRGVQETQYF
DNA: TGTGCCAGCAGTTCCGTCCGAGGCGGGCGGGGGGTACAAGAGACCCAGTACTTC
V: TRBV28
J: TRBJ2-5
D: TRBD2
size: few
length: 18

CDR3: CAWSRGLAGYEQYF
DNA: TGTGCCTGGAGTAGGGGACTAGCGGGCTATGAGCAGTACTTC
V: TRBV30
J: TRBJ2-7
D: TRBD2
size: NA
length: 14

CDR3: CASSPGTGRTDTQYF
DNA: TGTGCCAGCTCACCGGGGACTGGCCGCACAGATACGCAGTATTTT
V: TRBV18
J: TRBJ2-3
D: NA
size: NA
length: 15

CDR3: CASSLALSQGSGANVLTF
DNA: TGTGCCAGCAGCTTAGCGCTTTCACAGGGGTCTGGGGCCAACGTCCTGACTTTC
V: TRBV7-9
J: TRBJ2-6
D: TRBD1
size: NA
length: 18

CDR3: CASSQDSMRGVGETQYF
DNA: TGCGCCAGCAGCCAAGATAGTATGAGGGGGGTAGGAGAGACCCAGTACTTC
V: TRBV4-3
J: TRBJ2-5
D: NA
size: NA
length: 17

CDR3: CASRPGQTYGYTF
DNA: TGCGCCAGCAGACCGGGACAAACCTATGGCTACACCTTC
V: TRBV5-1
J: TRBJ1-2
D: NA
size: NA
length: 13

CDR3: CASSQDRARQGRNTIYF
DNA: TGCGCCAGCAGCCAAGACAGAGCGCGGCAGGGGAGAAACACCATATATTTT
V: TRBV4-3
J: TRBJ1-3
D: NA
size: NA
length: 17

CDR3: CASGWYRGGEQYF
DNA: TGTGCCAGCGGATGGTACAGGGGAGGCGAGCAGTACTTC
V: TRBV5-6
J: TRBJ2-7
D: NA
size: NA
length: 13

CDR3: CASSQAGQTGGHEQFF
DNA: TGCGCCAGCAGCCAAGCAGGGCAGACTGGAGGGCATGAGCAGTTCTTC
V: TRBV4-3
J: TRBJ2-1
D: NA
size: NA
length: 16

CDR3: CASSPLGQGAGYEQYF
DNA: TGTGCCAGCTCACCATTAGGACAGGGGGCTGGATACGAGCAGTACTTC
V: TRBV18
J: TRBJ2-7
D: TRBD1
size: NA
length: 16

CDR3: CASSLYGRAAPTDTQYF
DNA: TGTGCCAGCAGTTTATACGGGAGGGCCGCACCCACAGATACGCAGTATTTT
V: TRBV27
J: TRBJ2-3
D: TRBD2
size: NA
length: 17

CDR3: CASKRGDVTEAFF
DNA: TGTGCCAGCAAACGGGGGGATGTCACTGAAGCTTTCTTT
V: TRBV2
J: TRBJ1-1
D: NA
size: few
length: 13

CDR3: CASWSGWEQYF
DNA: TGTGCCAGTTGGTCCGGGTGGGAGCAGTACTTC
V: TRBV19
J: TRBJ2-7
D: NA
size: NA
length: 11

CDR3: CASSPPGGTGNTIYF
DNA: TGTGCCAGCTCACCCCCCGGGGGGACTGGAAACACCATATATTTT
V: TRBV18
J: TRBJ1-3
D: NA
size: NA
length: 15

CDR3: CASSLDGTSGNYEQYF
DNA: TGTGCCAGCAGCCTCGACGGGACTAGCGGGAACTACGAGCAGTACTTC
V: TRBV4-2
J: TRBJ2-7
D: TRBD2
size: many
length: 16

CDR3: CASSFFVRRGYEQYF
DNA: TGTGCCAGCAGCTTTTTTGTGAGAAGGGGTTACGAGCAGTACTTC
V: TRBV13
J: TRBJ2-7
D: NA
size: many
length: 15

CDR3: CASSPNTGLETQYF
DNA: TGTGCCAGCTCACCGAATACAGGGCTGGAGACCCAGTACTTC
V: TRBV18
J: TRBJ2-5
D: NA
size: NA
length: 14